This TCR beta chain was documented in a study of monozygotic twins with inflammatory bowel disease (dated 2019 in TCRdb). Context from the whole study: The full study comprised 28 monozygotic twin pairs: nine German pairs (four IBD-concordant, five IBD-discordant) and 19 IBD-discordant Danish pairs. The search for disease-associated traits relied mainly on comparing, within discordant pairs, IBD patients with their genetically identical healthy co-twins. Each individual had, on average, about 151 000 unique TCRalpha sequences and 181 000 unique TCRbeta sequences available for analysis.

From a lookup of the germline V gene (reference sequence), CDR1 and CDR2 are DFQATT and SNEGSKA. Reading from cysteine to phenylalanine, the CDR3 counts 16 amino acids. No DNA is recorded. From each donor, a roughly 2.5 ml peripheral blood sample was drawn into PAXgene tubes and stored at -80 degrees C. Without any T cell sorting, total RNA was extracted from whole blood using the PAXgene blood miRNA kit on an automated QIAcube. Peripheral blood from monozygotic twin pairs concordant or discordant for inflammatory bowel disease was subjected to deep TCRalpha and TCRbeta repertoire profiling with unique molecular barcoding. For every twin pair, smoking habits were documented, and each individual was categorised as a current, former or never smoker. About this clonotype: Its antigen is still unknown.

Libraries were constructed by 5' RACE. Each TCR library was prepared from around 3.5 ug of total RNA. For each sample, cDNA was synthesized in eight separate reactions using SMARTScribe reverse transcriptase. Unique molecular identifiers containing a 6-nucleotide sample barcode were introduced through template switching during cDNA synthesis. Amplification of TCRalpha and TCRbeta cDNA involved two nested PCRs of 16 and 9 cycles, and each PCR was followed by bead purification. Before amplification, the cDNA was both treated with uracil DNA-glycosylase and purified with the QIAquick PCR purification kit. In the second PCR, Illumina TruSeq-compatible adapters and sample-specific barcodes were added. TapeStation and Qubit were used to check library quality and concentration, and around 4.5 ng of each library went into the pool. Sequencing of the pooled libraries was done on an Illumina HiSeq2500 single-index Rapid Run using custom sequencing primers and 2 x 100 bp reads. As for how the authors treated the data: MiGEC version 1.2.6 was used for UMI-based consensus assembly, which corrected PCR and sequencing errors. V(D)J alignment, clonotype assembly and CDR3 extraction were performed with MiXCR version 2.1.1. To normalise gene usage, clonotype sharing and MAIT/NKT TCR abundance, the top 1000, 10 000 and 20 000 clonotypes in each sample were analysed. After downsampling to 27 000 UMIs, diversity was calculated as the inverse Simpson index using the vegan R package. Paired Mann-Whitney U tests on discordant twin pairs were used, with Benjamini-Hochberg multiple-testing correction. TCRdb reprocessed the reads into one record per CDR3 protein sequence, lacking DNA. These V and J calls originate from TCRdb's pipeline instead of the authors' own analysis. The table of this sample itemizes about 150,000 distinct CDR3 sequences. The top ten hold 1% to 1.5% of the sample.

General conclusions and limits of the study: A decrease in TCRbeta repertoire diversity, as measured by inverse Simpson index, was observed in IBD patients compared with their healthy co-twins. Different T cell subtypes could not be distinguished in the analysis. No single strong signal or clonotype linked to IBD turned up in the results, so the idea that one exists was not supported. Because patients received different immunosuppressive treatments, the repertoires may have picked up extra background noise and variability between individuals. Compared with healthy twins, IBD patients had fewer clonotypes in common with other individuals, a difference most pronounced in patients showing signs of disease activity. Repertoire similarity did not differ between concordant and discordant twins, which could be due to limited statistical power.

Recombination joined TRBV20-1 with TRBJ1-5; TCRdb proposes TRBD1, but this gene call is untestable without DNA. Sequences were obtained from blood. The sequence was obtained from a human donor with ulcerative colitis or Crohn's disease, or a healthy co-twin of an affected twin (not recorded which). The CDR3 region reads CSARSPGISGHQPQHF.